These 3 T cell receptor beta chains originate from one sample sequenced in a study of blood T cell repertoires in COVID-19. TCRdb's table, derived via immunoSEQ multiplex PCR, lists solely in-frame clones and lacks some. This sample carries 160,000 or so clones, 85% to 95% of them seen once, and the ten largest clones take around 2%. Sequenced material: peripheral blood. The receptor set was obtained from a woman aged 55-70 years with COVID-19, enrolled during active disease.

CDR3: CSVTPGVNQPQHF. The CDR3 nucleotides are TGCAGCGTGACGCCAGGGGTTAATCAGCCCCAGCATTTT. The chain joins TRBV29-1 to TRBJ1-5; possible D gene TRBD1, 6 bases. There are 13 residues in the CDR3. CDR1 and CDR2 (germline): SQVTM, ANQGSEA. Trimming shortened V by 6 bases and J by 4 bases, and 13 bases separated the two germline ends. The entire variable domain, with the rest obtained from reference TRBV29-1 and TRBJ1-5, is as follows: SAVISQKPSRDICQRGTSLTIQCQVDSQVTMMFWYRQQPGQSLTLIATANQGSEATYESGFVIDKFPISRPNLTFSTLTVSNMSPEDSSIYLCSVTPGVNQPQHFGDGTRLSIL.

The chain employs TRBV7-3 and TRBJ1-1; 9 nucleotides line up with TRBD1. CDR1 is SGHTA, CDR2 FQGTGA, per germline. The CDR3 has 15 amino acids. The V segment lost 2 bases and the J segment 7 bases; nucleotides outside the gene matches: 8. The chain's CDR3 is CASSLDGQGKVEAFF. Here the CDR3 DNA reads TGTGCCAGCAGCTTAGACGGACAGGGGAAGGTTGAAGCTTTCTTT.

This chain links TRBV3-1 (or the pseudogene TRBV3-2) with TRBJ2-5; TRBD2 matches at 7 bases. Germline V gene data show CDR1 as LGHDT and CDR2 as YNNKEL (reference sequence). The CDR3 loop spans 15 amino acids. The trim removed 1 base at V and 1 base at J, leaving 3 bases unmatched. The CDR3 reads CASSQAIAGQETQYF. CDR3 DNA: TGTGCCAGCAGCCAAGCGATAGCGGGCCAAGAGACCCAGTACTTC.